These 24 T cell receptor beta chains originate from one sample sequenced in a study of T-cell memory formation after mild COVID-19. TCRdb fed the 5' RACE reads into MiXCR, producing one record per CDR3 protein. Among a few hundred thousand distinct CDR3 sequences listed, 20% to 25% were seen once. Sequenced: PBMCs or a T cell subset sorted from them (not recorded which). The source of these receptors is a man younger than 30 who had mild COVID-19 (a few samples of this study predate the infection). Cell type and time point are not known.

This clonotype occurred many times. The chain carries TRBV4-1 and TRBJ1-6; D unclear. The germline CDR1 and CDR2 sequences are MGHRA and YSYEKL. V gave up 8 bases and J gave up 0 bases, with 11 bases separating them. The CDR3 covers 15 residues. For the CDR3, the DNA is TGCGCCAGCGGTCTGGGGAGCTCCTATAATTCACCCCTCCACTTT. This translates into CASGLGSSYNSPLHF.

The J gene is TRBJ2-7, the V gene TRBV18; 11 bases agree with TRBD2. The J segment lost 3 bases and the V segment lost 3 bases, leaving 16 bases of the junction unmatched. The CDR3 has 19 amino acids. Germline V gene sequence: CDR1 KGHSH, CDR2 LQKENI. CDR3 sequence: CASSPQQGRLAGGNYEQYF. CDR3 bases: TGTGCCAGCTCACCTCAACAGGGCCGGCTAGCGGGGGGCAACTACGAGCAGTACTTC.

This clonotype is a singleton in its sample. This rearrangement joins TRBV7-2 to TRBJ1-2, with D perhaps matching TRBD1 (5 bases). V gave up 5 bases and J gave up 3 bases, with 16 bases separating them. The CDR3 has 15 residues. Germline CDR1 and CDR2: SGHTA and FQGNSA. CDR3 DNA: TGTGCCAGCAGCCCAGGGTGGGGAGGGGACTATGGCTACACCTTC. Encoded protein: CASSPGWGGDYGYTF.

The V call is TRBV5-4, the J call TRBJ2-7, with 8 nucleotides matching TRBD2. V shed 2 bases, J shed 6 bases, and the junction held 7 bases outside the gene matches. Germline lookup yields CDR1 SGHNT and CDR2 YYREEE (reference sequence). This CDR3 has 14 residues. The CDR3 coding sequence is TGTGCCAGCAGCTTCGGGGGGGCGGATAGCGAGCAGTACTTC. Residues: CASSFGGADSEQYF.

This chain links TRBV12-3 or TRBV12-4 with TRBJ1-2; 8 nucleotides line up with TRBD1. With V trimmed by 5 bases and J by 6 bases, 11 bases remained unmatched. The CDR3 has 15 residues. CDR3: CASSAQQGVGDGYTF. The CDR3 nucleotides are TGTGCCAGCAGTGCCCAACAGGGGGTGGGGGATGGCTACACCTTC.

In this sample, this clonotype turned up once. The J gene is TRBJ2-2, the V gene TRBV21-1; the D call of TRBD1 is as the table states it, not checked on the DNA. TRBV21-1 is reported as a pseudogene. The CDR3 totals 13 residues. The CDR3 coding sequence is TGTGCCAGCAGCAGGGGACACTTCAAGGGGCTGTTTTTT. This codes for CASSRGHFKGLFF.

This chain uses TRBV3-1 with TRBJ1-2; the match to TRBD1 covers 7 bases. Germline loops: CDR1 LGHDT, CDR2 YNNKEL (reference sequence). The CDR3 covers 14 residues. J was trimmed by 4 bases and V by 5 bases; bases with no gene match: 7. The CDR3 DNA follows: TGTGCCAGCAGCGCCCGGGACAGCCCCTATGGCTACACCTTC. Translating it yields CASSARDSPYGYTF.

In this sample, this clonotype turned up a few times. The CDR3 loop reads CSVEGQQETQYF. For the CDR3, the DNA is TGCAGCGTTGAAGGACAACAAGAGACCCAGTACTTC. This chain connects TRBV29-1 to TRBJ2-5; D ambiguous. Germline V CDR1 and CDR2: SQVTM, ANQGSEA. The CDR3 is made up of 12 amino acids. The V gene lost 1 base and the J gene lost 2 bases, with 5 bases spanning the gap.

The V gene is TRBV6-5, the J gene TRBJ1-6; 9 bases fit TRBD1. CDR1 MNHEY and CDR2 SVGAGI come from the germline V gene. V was pared by 5 bases and J by 4 bases, with 12 bases of the junction left unmatched. The CDR3 is 18 residues long. CDR3: CASSRPRDREVYNSPLHF. The CDR3 DNA reads as TGTGCCAGCAGTCGCCCCCGGGACAGGGAAGTTTATAATTCACCCCTCCACTTT.

V gene TRBV7-9 combines with J gene TRBJ1-6, with TRBD1 matching 7 bases. This CDR3 is built from 15 residues. The V gene's germline CDR1 is SEHNR and CDR2 FQNEAQ (reference sequence). The junction had 10 bases not matched to a gene; V was cut back by 10 bases and J by 4 bases. The CDR3 here is CAISNRDRYNSPLHF. CDR3 bases: TGTGCCATCAGTAACCGGGACAGATATAATTCACCCCTCCACTTT.

This chain joins TRBV12-3 or TRBV12-4 and TRBJ1-2, with 7 nucleotides matching TRBD1. Losses at the gene ends were 6 bases for V and 3 bases for J; bases not matched to a gene: 7. There are 14 residues in the CDR3. The CDR3 sequence is CASRRQGWDYGYTF. The CDR3 bases are TGTGCCAGCAGGCGACAGGGTTGGGACTATGGCTACACCTTC.

On this clonotype itself: Its ends do not fully match the called genes, so a read error is possible. V gene TRBV2 combines with J gene TRBJ2-3, with 8 bases aligning to TRBD2. CDR1 SNHLY and CDR2 FYNNEI come from the germline V gene. The CDR3 spans 12 residues. DNA of the CDR3: TGTGCCAGCAGTTCGGGACTAGATCCGCAGTATTTT. Protein product: CASSSGLDPQYF.

This clonotype occurred a few times. The CDR3 here is CASSLGGTVNTQYF. In DNA form, the CDR3 reads TGTGCCAGCAGCTTAGGGGGGACCGTTAATACGCAGTATTTT. V gene TRBV7-2 combines with J gene TRBJ2-3, with D perhaps TRBD1 or TRBD2 (5 bases each). Trimming cost V 1 base and J 7 bases, with 12 bases left between them. The CDR3 length is 14 residues. Germline CDR1 SGHTA, CDR2 FQGNSA.

The CDR3 region is CASSQTGLGAEQYF. The CDR3 DNA reads TGCGCCAGCAGCCAGACCGGGTTGGGTGCGGAGCAGTACTTC. The chain is built from TRBV4-3 and TRBJ2-7; D is ambiguous. V gave up 3 bases and J gave up 7 bases, with 16 bases separating them. This CDR3 has 14 amino acids. The germline V gene has CDR1 LGHNA and CDR2 YSLEER.

This clonotype appeared many times. The genes are TRBV5-1 and TRBJ2-5, with 11 bases lining up with TRBD2. V shed 4 bases and J 2 bases; nucleotides not matched to a gene: 4. The germline CDR1 and CDR2 sequences are SGHRS and YFSETQ. This CDR3 is 15 amino acids long. The CDR3 nucleotides are TGCGCCAGCAGCGCACTAGCGGGGGAACAAGAGACCCAGTACTTC. Protein sequence: CASSALAGEQETQYF.

This rearrangement joins TRBV9 to TRBJ2-1; TRBD2 matches at 10 bases. The V segment lost 1 base and the J segment 10 bases; nucleotides outside the gene matches: 5. The CDR3 is 14 amino acids. The germline gives CDR1 SGDLS, CDR2 YYNGEE. The CDR3 spells CASSVWTSGREQFF. The CDR3 nucleotides read TGTGCCAGCAGCGTATGGACTAGCGGACGAGAGCAGTTCTTC.

The table lists this clonotype with a few counts. J is TRBJ2-1 and V is TRBV9, with TRBD2 matching 7 bases. Germline-derived CDR1 and CDR2 are SGDLS and YYNGEE. CDR3 length: 14 amino acids. The J segment lost 3 bases and the V segment lost 4 bases, leaving 4 bases of the junction unmatched. CDR3 sequence: CASSQERGYNEQFF. For the CDR3, the DNA is TGTGCCAGCAGCCAAGAGCGGGGCTACAATGAGCAGTTCTTC.

In its sample, this clonotype was seen a few times. This rearrangement joins TRBV28 to TRBJ2-3, with 7 positions matching TRBD1. Germline assignment: CDR1 MDHEN and CDR2 SYDVKM. V dropped 8 bases and J dropped 0; count of bases not matched to a gene: 8. The CDR3 loop spans 15 amino acids. The CDR3 coding sequence is TGTGCCAGCGGAAAGGGGGCCCCTAGCACAGATACGCAGTATTTT. Translated, it gives CASGKGAPSTDTQYF.

The rearrangement joins TRBV5-1 to TRBJ2-2; D is uncertain. CDR1 and CDR2 from the germline V gene are SGHRS and YFSETQ. V shed 6 bases and J shed 6 bases, with 12 bases lying between them. The CDR3 sequence is 13 residues long. CDR3 sequence: CASNPLQPGELFF. For the CDR3, the DNA is TGCGCCAGCAACCCGCTACAGCCCGGGGAGCTGTTTTTT.

V and J are TRBV9 and TRBJ2-1; 11 bases line up with TRBD2. This CDR3 region has 18 residues. Germline CDR1 reads SGDLS; CDR2 reads YYNGEE. Trimming at V came to 0 bases and at J to 5 bases, leaving 10 bases not matched to a gene. The CDR3 nucleotides read TGTGCCAGCAGCGTAGAAGATAGCGGGGGGGTACACGACAATGAGCAGTTCTTC. Translation gives CASSVEDSGGVHDNEQFF.

The chain joins TRBV4-1 to TRBJ2-5; D is ambiguous. This CDR3 spans 15 amino acids. Germline values: CDR1 MGHRA, CDR2 YSYEKL. Trimming removed 0 bases from V and 5 bases from J, with 13 bases in between. CDR3 sequence: CASSQDPGLVETQYF. The CDR3 DNA sequence: TGCGCCAGCAGCCAAGATCCCGGGCTAGTGGAGACCCAGTACTTC.

The table lists this clonotype with a few counts. J is TRBJ2-3 and V is TRBV12-3 or TRBV12-4; D unclear. Trimming left V 3 bases short and J 4 bases short, with 14 bases between. This CDR3 contains 15 residues. CDR3 protein: CASSFLGEPSDTQYF. In DNA form, the CDR3 reads TGTGCCAGCAGTTTCCTCGGTGAGCCTTCAGATACGCAGTATTTT.

This clonotype has only a few counts. The chain recombines TRBV20-1 with TRBJ2-3, with 7 positions matching TRBD2. CDR3 size: 15 residues. Germline-derived CDR1 and CDR2 are DFQATT and SNEGSKA (reference sequence). The V and J ends lost 3 bases and 2 bases, in that order; junction bases with no gene match: 8. This CDR3 reads CSASSLRGNTDTQYF. DNA of the CDR3: TGCAGTGCTAGTAGCCTGCGGGGGAACACAGATACGCAGTATTTT.

The chain uses TRBV5-6 and TRBJ2-5; TRBD1 might be the D (5 bases). CDR3 length: 14 residues. V lost 2 bases and J lost 5, with 13 bases in between. The germline V gene has CDR1 SGHDT and CDR2 YYEEEE. CDR3 loop: CASSFGHTRETQYF. CDR3 nucleotide sequence: TGTGCCAGCAGCTTCGGACATACCAGGGAGACCCAGTACTTC.